A single sample is the source of the 5 T cell receptor beta chains below, sequenced in a study of early T cells in non-severe SARS-CoV-2 infection. TCRdb called the 5' RACE reads again in MiXCR, with one record for every CDR3 protein. The data show 65,000 to 90,000 distinct CDR3 sequences, around 10% seen once. Specimen: whole blood. All receptors come from an adult who was a healthcare worker with PCR-confirmed SARS-CoV-2 infection or an uninfected control (not recorded which).

V and J are TRBV4-1 and TRBJ2-1; 14 bases map to TRBD2. The junction had 5 bases not matched to a gene; V was cut back by 4 bases and J by 6 bases. Per the germline V gene, CDR1 is MGHRA and CDR2 is YSYEKL. The CDR3 runs to 16 residues. DNA for the CDR3: TGCGCCAGCAGCCGTCGACTAGCGGGAGGGTCCAATGAGCAGTTCTTC. Translated: CASSRRLAGGSNEQFF.

This clonotype has ten or more counts. The chain combines TRBV14 with TRBJ1-1; D gene ambiguous. V was shortened by 1 base and J by 3 bases, with 9 bases between the two germline ends. This CDR3 has 14 amino acids. The germline gives CDR1 SGHDN, CDR2 FVKESK. The CDR3 loop reads CASSQGIRHTEAFF. The CDR3 DNA reads TGTGCCAGCAGCCAAGGAATCAGGCACACTGAAGCTTTCTTT.

This clonotype turned up a few times. The rearrangement links TRBV5-1 to TRBJ1-1; the D gene is possibly TRBD1 (5 bases). CDR3 length: 14 amino acids. With 0 bases removed from V and 4 bases from J, the gap between germline ends came to 10 bases. Germline V gene sequence: CDR1 SGHRS, CDR2 YFSETQ. The CDR3 DNA is TGCGCCAGCAGCTTGGCCACGGGGCGCACTGAAGCTTTCTTT. Its translation is CASSLATGRTEAFF.

This clonotype was picked up many times. The V gene is TRBV20-1, the J gene TRBJ1-1, with D unclear. The germline V gene encodes CDR1 DFQATT and CDR2 SNEGSKA (reference sequence). The CDR3 contains 15 residues. Trimming removed 0 bases at V and 5 bases at J, with 16 bases between. CDR3 protein: CSARDPRRRGTEAFF. As DNA, the CDR3 is TGCAGTGCTAGAGATCCGAGGCGGCGGGGAACTGAAGCTTTCTTT.

Remarks on this clonotype: It may be a read error: a sequence one base away is much more abundant. The chain recombines TRBV20-1 with TRBJ1-1; D may be TRBD1 (5 bases). The germline gives CDR1 DFQATT, CDR2 SNEGSKA (reference sequence). This CDR3 spans 11 amino acids. V lost 5 bases and J lost 11, with 15 bases in between. The CDR3 region has the DNA TGCAGTGCTCTACGGGGGAAGTATGCTTTCTTT. This codes for CSALRGKYAFF.